In its sample, the clone carrying this T cell receptor (beta chain) was seen a few times. What it binds is unknown. From the reads, TCRdb called clonotypes with MiXCR, one entry per CDR3 protein. Counted here are fewer than 550,000 distinct CDR3 sequences, over 9% occurring once; the ten biggest clones make up roughly 10%. This specimen belongs to a study of T cell repertoires in cytomegalovirus infection. Regarding the study as a whole: HLA-C-restricted CMV clonotypes gave the most frequent clonotype in two of eight donors.

This CDR3 region has 16 residues. The V and J ends lost 1 base and 0 bases respectively, with 10 bases between them. Looked up from germline, CDR1 is LNHDA and CDR2 is SQIVND (reference sequence). The source is a human donor in good health (CMV status not recorded). Some clones in this sample may be carry-over from other donors' samples. This chain connects TRBV19 to TRBJ1-3; D remains unclear. Input material: PBMCs. DNA of the CDR3: TGTGCCAGTAGTATAGTATGGACGAGCTCTGGAAACACCATATATTTT. Translation gives CASSIVWTSSGNTIYF.